The text below deals with one T cell receptor (beta chain). Its antigen is still unknown. This CDR3 comprises 17 residues. The ends lost 4 bases at V and 6 bases at J; junction bases unmatched: 16. Germline CDR1 and CDR2: SNHLY and FYNNEI. This record belongs to a study of cytomegalovirus exposure and HLA in healthy donors. Study-wide context: An earlier analysis found fewer than 140 million unique TCR beta sequences from 150 million to 200 million T cells. Study results and caveats: Reported findings show TCR beta sequences accurately forecast HLA-A and HLA-B alleles in most subjects. Rare sequences made up most TCRs, while some public TCRs were found in many donors. The availability of immune exposure information extended only to CMV serostatus.

Amplification used 60 Vbeta primers and 13 Jbeta primers. Produced via immunoSEQ multiplex PCR; TCRdb's table is partial and in-frame only. There are about 160,000 clones in the sample; 70% to 85% occur only once, and around 2.2% lies in the top ten. The clonotype was recovered from a man aged 50 to 59 in good health and CMV-seropositive. Specimen: PBMCs. This chain joins TRBV2 and TRBJ1-1, with 8 bases lining up with TRBD1. CDR3 in amino acids: CASSVALRGRGRPEAFF. In DNA, the CDR3 is TGTGCCAGCAGTGTAGCCCTCAGGGGGCGAGGTAGACCTGAAGCTTTCTTT. Full variable domain (remainder filled in from reference TRBV2 and TRBJ1-1): EPEVTQTPSHQVTQMGQEVILRCVPISNHLYFYWYRQILGQKVEFLVSFYNNEISEKSEIFDDQFSVERPDGSNFTLKIRSTKLEDSAMYFCASSVALRGRGRPEAFFGQGTRLTVV.